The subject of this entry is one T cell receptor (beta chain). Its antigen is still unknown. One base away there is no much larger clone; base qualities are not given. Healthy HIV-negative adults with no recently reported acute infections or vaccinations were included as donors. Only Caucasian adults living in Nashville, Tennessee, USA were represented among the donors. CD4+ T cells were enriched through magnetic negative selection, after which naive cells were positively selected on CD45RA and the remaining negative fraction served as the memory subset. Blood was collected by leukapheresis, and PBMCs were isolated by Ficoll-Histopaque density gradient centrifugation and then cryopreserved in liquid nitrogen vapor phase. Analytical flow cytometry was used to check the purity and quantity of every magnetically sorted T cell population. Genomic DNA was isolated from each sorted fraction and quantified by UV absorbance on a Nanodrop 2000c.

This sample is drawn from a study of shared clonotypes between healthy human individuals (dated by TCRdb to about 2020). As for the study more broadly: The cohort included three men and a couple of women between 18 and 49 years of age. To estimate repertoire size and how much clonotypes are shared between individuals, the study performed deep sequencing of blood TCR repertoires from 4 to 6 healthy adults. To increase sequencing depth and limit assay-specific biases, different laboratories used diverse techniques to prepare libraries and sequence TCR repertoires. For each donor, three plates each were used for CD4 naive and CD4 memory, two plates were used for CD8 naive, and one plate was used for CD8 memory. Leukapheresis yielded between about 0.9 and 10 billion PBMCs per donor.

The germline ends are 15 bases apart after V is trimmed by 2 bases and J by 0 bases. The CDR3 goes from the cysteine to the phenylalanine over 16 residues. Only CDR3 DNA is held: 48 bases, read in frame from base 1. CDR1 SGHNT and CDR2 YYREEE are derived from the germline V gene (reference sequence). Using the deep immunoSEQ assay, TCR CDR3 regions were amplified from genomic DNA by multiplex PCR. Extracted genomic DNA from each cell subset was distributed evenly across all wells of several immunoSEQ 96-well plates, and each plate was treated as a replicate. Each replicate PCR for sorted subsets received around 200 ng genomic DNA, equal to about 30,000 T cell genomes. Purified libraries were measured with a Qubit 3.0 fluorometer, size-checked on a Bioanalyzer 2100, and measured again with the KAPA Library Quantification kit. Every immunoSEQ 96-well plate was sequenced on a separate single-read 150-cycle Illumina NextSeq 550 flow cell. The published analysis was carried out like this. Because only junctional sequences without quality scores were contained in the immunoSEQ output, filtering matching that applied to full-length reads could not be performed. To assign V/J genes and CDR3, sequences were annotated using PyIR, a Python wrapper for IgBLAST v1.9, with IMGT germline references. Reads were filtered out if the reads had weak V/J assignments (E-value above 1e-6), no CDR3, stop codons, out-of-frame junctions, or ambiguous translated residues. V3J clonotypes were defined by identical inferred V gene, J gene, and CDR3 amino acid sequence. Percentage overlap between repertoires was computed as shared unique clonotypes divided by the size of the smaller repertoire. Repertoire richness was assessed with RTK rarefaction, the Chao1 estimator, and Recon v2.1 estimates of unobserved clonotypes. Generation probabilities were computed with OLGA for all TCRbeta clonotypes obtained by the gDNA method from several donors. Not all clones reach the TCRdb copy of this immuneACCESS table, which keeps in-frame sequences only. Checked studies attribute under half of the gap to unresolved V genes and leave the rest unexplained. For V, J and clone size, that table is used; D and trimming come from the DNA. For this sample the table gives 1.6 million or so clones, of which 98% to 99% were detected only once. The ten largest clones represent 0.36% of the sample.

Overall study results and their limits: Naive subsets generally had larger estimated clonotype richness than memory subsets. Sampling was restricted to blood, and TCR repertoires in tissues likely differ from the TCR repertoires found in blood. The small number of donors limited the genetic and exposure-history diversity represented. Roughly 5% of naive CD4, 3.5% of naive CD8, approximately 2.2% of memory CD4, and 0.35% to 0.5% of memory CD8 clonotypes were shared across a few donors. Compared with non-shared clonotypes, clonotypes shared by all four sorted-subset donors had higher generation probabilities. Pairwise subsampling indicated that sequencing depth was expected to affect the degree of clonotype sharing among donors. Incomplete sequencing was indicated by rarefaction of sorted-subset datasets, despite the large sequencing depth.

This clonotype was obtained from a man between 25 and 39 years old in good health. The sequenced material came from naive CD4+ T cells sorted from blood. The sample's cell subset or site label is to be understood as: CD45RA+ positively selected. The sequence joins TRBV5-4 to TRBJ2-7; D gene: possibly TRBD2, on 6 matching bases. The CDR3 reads CASSFGGGGASYEQYF. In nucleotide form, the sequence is TGTGCCAGCAGCTTTGGCGGCGGAGGGGCCTCCTACGAGCAGTACTTC.